This T cell receptor (beta chain) was found in a study of STAT3 mutations in large granular lymphocyte leukemia. Whole-study findings and limits: Every T-cell large granular lymphocyte leukemia patient had at least one immunodominant TCR beta clonotype.

This clone was observed once. The antigen is not known. The assay was immunoSEQ multiplex PCR, and TCRdb's table has in-frame clones only and misses some. This sample has under 6,500 clones; about three quarters occur once, and the top ten carry 75% to 90%. The ends were cut back, 1 base at V and 5 bases at J, with 14 bases in the middle. Per the germline V gene, CDR1 is GTSNPN and CDR2 is SVGIG (reference sequence). The length of the CDR3 is 14 residues. The TCR sequence derives from a man aged 35 to 55 with T-cell large granular lymphocyte leukemia. Some clones in this sample may be carry-over from other donors' samples. The rearrangement uses TRBV30 and TRBJ2-5, with D possibly being TRBD2 (6 bases). The sequenced material came from peripheral blood mononuclear cells. The CDR3, as DNA: TGTGCCTGGAGTGGCGGGAATGGGGCGGAGACCCAGTACTTC. It yields the protein CAWSGGNGAETQYF.